This TCR beta chain was captured by sequencing in a study of early T cells in non-severe SARS-CoV-2 infection. Study-level information: Bulk RNA from unsorted whole blood was sequenced; chains were unpaired. Study-level points and caveats: The VDJdb matching leaned toward anti-spike CD8 responses and overlooked private and CD4 specificities.

Researchers attached unique molecular identifiers to individual cDNA molecules. Each CDR3 protein gets one entry after TCRdb re-called the 5' RACE reads with MiXCR. The profile shows 45,000 to 55,000 distinct CDR3 sequences, about 6.2% of them singletons. CDR1 is DFQATT, CDR2 SNEGSKA, per germline (reference sequence). The CDR3 consists of 16 residues. V was pared by 6 bases and J by 2 bases, with 11 bases of the junction left unmatched. Ten or more counts support this clonotype. Its matching antigen is unknown. Sequencing was performed on whole blood. The genes are TRBV20-1 and TRBJ1-3; 9 bases agree with TRBD1. This TCR derives from an adult who was a healthcare worker with PCR-confirmed SARS-CoV-2 infection or an uninfected control (not recorded which). The CDR3 sequence: CSAARARTGAGNTIYF. In nucleotides, the CDR3 is TGCAGTGCCGCACGGGCTCGGACAGGGGCTGGAAACACCATATATTTT.